What follows describes a single T cell receptor beta chain. This sample was taken from a study of blood T cell repertoires in COVID-19. The overall study: From T cells, B-cell-depleted T cells, or PBMCs came the material, which was cDNA or gDNA.

Authors' processing steps: Nucleated cell number was recorded as an estimate derived from reference gene primer amplification. Here immunoSEQ multiplex PCR was the method, and the copy in TCRdb shows in-frame clones only, minus some. V and J calls and clone size come straight from that table; D and trimming were deduced from the DNA. The table lists roughly 200,000 clones, around 84% of them singletons, with less than 3.5% in the top ten. The CDR3 is 14 amino acids. Germline V gene data show CDR1 as SGHVS and CDR2 as FNYEAQ. Trimming left V 0 bases short and J 8 bases short, with 11 bases between. This clonotype was sampled from a man aged 35 to 55 with active or convalescent COVID-19. The rearrangement joins TRBV7-6 to TRBJ1-3; a weak D match, TRBD1 (5 bases). The sequencing input was peripheral blood. CDR3 sequence reads: CASSLAGGSDTIYF. The CDR3 DNA reads as TGTGCCAGCAGCTTAGCTGGGGGGTCGGACACCATATATTTT.